Here is one TCR beta chain with its context. Antigen unknown. Trimming shortened V by 5 bases and J by 5 bases, and 12 bases separated the two germline ends. Germline CDR1 reads SQVTM; CDR2 reads ANQGSEA. The length of the CDR3 is 12 residues. This entry is derived from a study of CD8+CD57+ T cells in acquired aplastic anemia. General study results and limits: Patients and controls turned out to have roughly 30 CD8+ CDR3 sequences in common. Researchers reported that CD8+ Simpson's diversity was not significantly different in patients versus controls.

CDR3 and TCR beta VDJ profiling relied on genomic DNA as the template. TCRdb processed the reads anew with MiXCR; each CDR3 protein has one entry. Of some 190,000 distinct CDR3 sequences listed, 46% were seen once; the top ten hold approximately 2.9%. Sequences were obtained from sorted CD4+, CD8+, or CD8+CD57+ T cells (not recorded which) from PBMCs. This receptor was identified in a human donor in good health. The genes are TRBV29-1 and TRBJ1-2; TRBD1 might be the D (5 bases). CDR3 sequence: CSVRDGGYGYTF. CDR3 in DNA: TGCAGCGTTCGTGACGGGGGATATGGCTACACCTTC.